Below are 18 T cell receptor beta chains sequenced from a single sample in a study of T-cell reconstitution after alpha-beta-depleted transplantation in children. The TCRbeta library incorporated unique molecular identifiers. TCRdb reprocessed the PCR reads with MiXCR, giving one entry per CDR3 protein. Of 250,000 to 300,000 distinct CDR3 sequences listed, 10% are singletons. Material: PBMCs, obtained before TCRalphabeta/CD19-depleted stem cell transplant. These receptors originate from a boy in the first two years of life with acute myeloid leukemia, due to receive a stem cell transplant.

At least ten counts were recorded for this clonotype. The V call is TRBV12-3 or TRBV12-4, the J call TRBJ2-7, with 10 positions matching TRBD2. CDR3 length equals 15 residues. V shed 6 bases, J shed 2 bases, and the junction held 7 bases outside the gene matches. CDR3: CASSRSGGLAYEQYF. CDR3 DNA sequence: TGTGCCAGCAGCCGTAGCGGGGGGCTGGCCTACGAGCAGTACTTC.

A remark on this clonotype: This likely comes from a read error, as the CDR3 has no conserved phenylalanine or tryptophan at its end. The rearrangement links TRBV5-1 to TRBJ2-5; D is ambiguous. Trimming took off 5 bases at V and 4 bases at J, with 3 bases between the two ends. This CDR3 is built from 10 residues. Germline loops: CDR1 SGHRS, CDR2 YFSETQ. CDR3 sequence (DNA): TGCGCCAGCAGGCGAGAGACCCAGTACTCC. This encodes CASRRETQYS.

This clonotype was observed many times. V is TRBV7-6 and J is TRBJ2-1; TRBD2 aligns across 8 bases. With 2 bases clipped from V and 6 bases from J, the junction kept 6 bases outside the gene matches. The CDR3 has 15 residues. Germline CDR1 is SGHVS and CDR2 is FNYEAQ. The CDR3 loop reads CASSLNGRAFNEQFF. CDR3 sequence (DNA): TGTGCCAGCAGCTTAAACGGGAGGGCGTTCAATGAGCAGTTCTTC.

This clonotype showed up many times. The gene calls are TRBV10-3 and TRBJ2-5; unclear D gene. The germline gives CDR1 ENHRY, CDR2 SYGVKD. This CDR3 spans 16 amino acids. V was cut by 5 bases and J by 1 base, with 17 bases left in between. CDR3 bases: TGTGCCATCAGTTCATTAGGTAACACTCTCCAAGAGACCCAGTACTTC. Encoded protein: CAISSLGNTLQETQYF.

Comments on this clonotype: This may be a read error: a much more frequent sequence differs by one nucleotide. V is TRBV11-2 and J is TRBJ2-1, with 10 bases identical to TRBD2. The CDR3 loop spans 17 amino acids. CDR1 and CDR2 (germline): SGHAT, FQNNGV. Here the CDR3 reads CASSLVLAGATRNGQFF. CDR3 coding DNA: TGTGCCAGCAGCTTAGTCCTAGCGGGGGCTACCCGCAATGGGCAGTTCTTC.

A few counts support this clonotype. The rearrangement links TRBV5-1 to TRBJ2-1; the match to TRBD2 covers 7 bases. Germline CDR1 and CDR2: SGHRS and YFSETQ. Trimming took 2 bases from V and 4 from J; bases not matched to a gene: 9. The CDR3 has 16 amino acids. In nucleotides, the CDR3 is TGCGCCAGCAGCTTCGATAGACTAGCAGGGTACAATGAGCAGTTCTTC. Translated: CASSFDRLAGYNEQFF.

This clonotype was seen many times. The chain has TRBV20-1 and TRBJ1-2; 7 positions agree with TRBD1. V lost 6 bases and J lost 6; bases outside the gene matches: 13. Germline V gene data show CDR1 as DFQATT and CDR2 as SNEGSKA (reference sequence). The CDR3 is 14 residues long. CDR3 region: CSALTGTDGNGYTF. CDR3 DNA: TGCAGTGCCCTGACCGGGACAGACGGGAATGGCTACACCTTC.

The rearrangement uses TRBV20-1 and TRBJ2-1, with 7 bases aligning to TRBD2. There are 14 residues in the CDR3. Germline trimming cut 6 bases from V and 3 bases from J; bases unmatched to any gene: 8. The germline V gene has CDR1 DFQATT and CDR2 SNEGSKA (reference sequence). The CDR3 is CSAKSGEGYNEQFF. The CDR3, as DNA: TGCAGTGCGAAAAGCGGGGAAGGCTACAATGAGCAGTTCTTC.

This clonotype was detected ten times or more. V and J are TRBV5-1 and TRBJ2-3, with 9 bases that match TRBD2. The V gene end was trimmed by 4 bases and the J gene end by 2 bases; junction bases not matched to a gene: 8. The CDR3 has 16 amino acids. The V gene's germline CDR1 is SGHRS and CDR2 YFSETQ. CDR3 loop: CASSPIAGVDTDTQYF. Here the CDR3 DNA reads TGCGCCAGCAGCCCAATAGCGGGAGTAGACACAGATACGCAGTATTTT.

V usage is TRBV4-1 and J usage is TRBJ2-1; 11 bases agree with TRBD1. Germline values: CDR1 MGHRA, CDR2 YSYEKL. V gave up 2 bases and J gave up 2 bases; unmatched junction bases: 2. The length of the CDR3 is 16 residues. CDR3 protein: CASSQLDRGPYNEQFF. CDR3 DNA: TGCGCCAGCAGCCAACTGGACAGGGGGCCCTACAATGAGCAGTTCTTC.

Notes on this clonotype: A read error may be the cause here, since a much bigger clone is one base away. The V and J genes are TRBV20-1 and TRBJ2-7; TRBD1 or TRBD2 may be the D gene (6 bases each). Germline V gene data show CDR1 as DFQATT and CDR2 as SNEGSKA (reference sequence). The CDR3 length is 16 residues. CDR3 sequence (DNA): TGCTGTGCTAGGATGCTCGGGGGCCCAAGCTCCTACGAGCAGTACTTC. This sequence encodes CCARMLGGPSSYEQYF.

This clonotype was seen just once. Since a much larger clone is just one base distant, this may be a read error. The chain uses TRBV12-3 or TRBV12-4 and TRBJ1-1; possibly TRBD1 for D (6 bases). This CDR3 comprises 14 residues. DNA of the CDR3: TGTGCCAGCAACCCGACAGGACGGAACACTGAAGCTCTCTTT. Translated: CASNPTGRNTEALF.

V and J are TRBV14 and TRBJ2-7; 7 bases line up with TRBD1. CDR3 length: 17 amino acids. Trimming took 1 base from V and 4 from J; bases not matched to a gene: 13. Germline V gene sequence: CDR1 SGHDN, CDR2 FVKESK. This CDR3 is CASSQGGAWTGQYEQYF. DNA for the CDR3: TGTGCCAGCAGCCAAGGAGGGGCGTGGACAGGCCAATACGAGCAGTACTTC.

This clonotype was seen ten or more times. The chain employs TRBV9 and TRBJ2-2, with D possibly matching TRBD1 (6 bases). V was cut by 4 bases and J by 1 base, with 17 bases left in between. The CDR3 is made up of 17 amino acids. Germline loops: CDR1 SGDLS, CDR2 YYNGEE. The CDR3, as DNA: TGTGCCAGCAGCCCCCTGCGAGACAGGTGGAACACCGGGGAGCTGTTTTTT. Translated: CASSPLRDRWNTGELFF.

This clonotype was recorded many times. The rearrangement uses TRBV3-1 and TRBJ1-2; perhaps TRBD1 as D (6 bases). The CDR3 extends over 13 amino acids. In germline, CDR1 is LGHDT, CDR2 YNNKEL (reference sequence). Deletions cut 4 bases from V and 2 bases from J, with 8 bases between. This chain's CDR3 is CASSRGQNYGYTF. The CDR3, as DNA: TGTGCCAGCAGCCGGGGACAAAACTATGGCTACACCTTC. Complete variable domain (other parts from reference TRBV3-1 and TRBJ1-2): DTAVSQTPKYLVTQMGNDKSIKCEQNLGHDTMYWYKQDSKKFLKIMFSYNNKELIINETVPNRFSPKSPDKAHLNLHINSLELGDSAVYFCASSRGQNYGYTFGSGTRLTVV.

This clonotype has ten or more counts. The rearrangement joins TRBV5-1 to TRBJ2-7; D is uncertain. Trimming removed 4 bases from V and 3 bases from J, with 11 bases in between. The CDR3 has 13 residues. Looked up from germline, CDR1 is SGHRS and CDR2 is YFSETQ. DNA of the CDR3: TGCGCCAGCAGCCCAAACGGCGACTACGAGCAGTACTTC. Translation: CASSPNGDYEQYF.

The CDR3 here is CASVGAFF. CDR3 in DNA: TGTGCCAGCGTCGGAGCTTTCTTT. The chain links TRBV2 to TRBJ1-1; D not certain. From germline, CDR1 is SNHLY and CDR2 FYNNEI. V lost 8 bases and J lost 10, with 5 bases in between. The CDR3 extends over 8 amino acids.

This clonotype was picked up many times. This chain uses TRBV12-3 or TRBV12-4 with TRBJ2-1; D could derive from TRBD1 or TRBD2 (6 bases each). The CDR3 has 17 amino acids. Trimming stripped 5 bases from V and 5 bases from J, with 22 bases between. This chain's CDR3 is CASSPVGGHWPHNEQFF. CDR3 DNA sequence: TGTGCCAGCAGTCCCGTGGGGGGACACTGGCCCCACAATGAGCAGTTCTTC.